This T cell receptor (beta chain) is from a study of blood T cell repertoires in COVID-19. Overall study: T cells, B-cell-depleted T cells, or PBMCs supplied cDNA or gDNA.

Germline CDR1 SGHNT, CDR2 YYREEE (reference sequence). V dropped 4 bases and J dropped 4; count of bases not matched to a gene: 10. CDR3 size: 15 residues. Participant-given clinical history determined each cohort assignment. Within 2 weeks of study entry, exposed participants had contacted a PCR-confirmed or clinician-diagnosed COVID-19 case. Assay: immunoSEQ multiplex PCR; the TCRdb copy retains only in-frame clones and omits some. Here the sample spans under 250,000 clones, about 83% being singletons. The V gene is TRBV5-4, the J gene TRBJ1-2, with 7 nucleotides matching TRBD1. The source is a woman aged 35 to 49 who had been exposed to COVID-19. Sequencing used PBMCs or T cells enriched from blood (not recorded which). CDR3 amino acids: CASSRGQTSSYGYTF. The CDR3 nucleotides read TGTGCCAGCAGCCGGGGACAGACTTCGTCCTATGGCTACACCTTC. Looking up the rest from reference TRBV5-4 and TRBJ1-2 gives the full variable domain: ETGVTQSPTHLIKTRGQQVTLRCSSQSGHNTVSWYQQALGQGPQFIFQYYREEENGRGNFPPRFSGLQFPNYSSELNVNALELDDSALYLCASSRGQTSSYGYTFGSGTRLTVV.